This T cell receptor beta chain is drawn from a study of T cells after yellow fever vaccination. TCRdb reprocessed the 5' RACE reads with MiXCR, giving one entry per CDR3 protein. The sample comprises just under 600,000 distinct CDR3 sequences, approximately 13% of which are singletons, and 11% to 15% rests with the top ten. Study conclusions and caveats: Most primary-vaccination clones recurred post-booster (roughly 96% CD4, 88% CD8). Contaminating bulk clonotypes could be abundant in FACS-sorted repertoires. The CD4 compartment and the CD8 compartment contained a small share of clonotypes in common.

Only a few counts were recorded for this clonotype. What it recognizes is unknown. V lost 7 bases to trimming and J lost 3 bases, with 13 bases between them. Germline values: CDR1 SQVTM, CDR2 ANQGSEA. The CDR3 totals 13 residues. This sequence originates from a man under 40 who received the YFV17D yellow fever vaccine. The chain is built from TRBV29-1 and TRBJ2-1; D may be TRBD1 or TRBD2 (5 bases each). The sample in question was PBMCs, obtained on the day of the yellow fever booster vaccination. Here the CDR3 reads CSEIGTGYNEQFF. The CDR3 nucleotides read TGCAGCGAGATCGGGACGGGCTACAATGAGCAGTTCTTC.